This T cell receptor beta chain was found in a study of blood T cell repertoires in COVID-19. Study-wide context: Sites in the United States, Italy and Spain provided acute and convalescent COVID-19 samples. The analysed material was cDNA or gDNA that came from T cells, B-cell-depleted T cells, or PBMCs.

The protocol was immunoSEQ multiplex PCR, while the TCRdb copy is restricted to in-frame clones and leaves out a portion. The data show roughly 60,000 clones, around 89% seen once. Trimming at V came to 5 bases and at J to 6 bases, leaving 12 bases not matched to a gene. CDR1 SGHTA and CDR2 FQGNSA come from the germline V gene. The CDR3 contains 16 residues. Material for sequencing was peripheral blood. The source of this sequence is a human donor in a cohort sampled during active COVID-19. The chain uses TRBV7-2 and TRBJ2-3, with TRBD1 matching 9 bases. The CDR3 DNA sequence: TGTGCCAGCAGCGCTACCGGGACAGGGTCCGTGGATACGCAGTATTTT. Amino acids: CASSATGTGSVDTQYF. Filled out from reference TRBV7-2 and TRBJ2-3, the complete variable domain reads GAGVSQSPSNKVTEKGKDVELRCDPISGHTALYWYRQSLGQGLEFLIYFQGNSAPDKSGLPSDRFSAERTGGSVSTLTIQRTQQEDSAVYLCASSATGTGSVDTQYFGPGTRLTVL.